This T cell receptor beta chain comes out of a study of blood T cell repertoires in COVID-19. The overall study: Whether acute or convalescent, the COVID-19 samples came from the United States, Italy and Spain.

Trimming cost V 5 bases and J 0 bases; bases outside gene matches: 5. This CDR3 has 15 amino acids. Germline-derived CDR1 and CDR2 are MDHEN and SYDVKM. Authors' data handling: Reference gene primer amplification gave nucleated cell count estimates. The data were produced by immunoSEQ multiplex PCR, yet TCRdb's version contains in-frame clones alone and is incomplete. That table supplies the V and J calls and clone size; D and trimming were determined from the DNA. The sample contains around 99,000 clones, less than 90% of which appear only once. The receptor's source is a woman in her fifties or sixties with acute or convalescent COVID-19. Sequencing used peripheral blood. V and J are TRBV28 and TRBJ2-7; 9 bases are a match to TRBD2. The CDR3 DNA reads TGTGCCAGCAGTCCCCATAGCGGGAGCTCCTACGAGCAGTACTTC. This gives the protein CASSPHSGSSYEQYF. The entire variable domain, with the rest obtained from reference TRBV28 and TRBJ2-7, is as follows: DVKVTQSSRYLVKRTGEKVFLECVQDMDHENMFWYRQDPGLGLRLIYFSYDVKMKEKGDIPEGYSVSREKKERFSLILESASTNQTSMYLCASSPHSGSSYEQYFGPGTRLTVT.